A single sample is the source of the 8 T cell receptor beta chains below, sequenced in a study of T cells in Graves' hyperthyroidism and ophthalmopathy. The source material, RNA transcripts, was used to amplify TCR beta CDR3 regions. TCR CDR3 regions were first amplified by RT-PCR with HTBI primers. Via MiXCR, TCRdb re-called the multiplex PCR reads, giving one row per CDR3 protein. The table lists some 210,000 distinct CDR3 sequences, about a sixth of them singletons, with 50% in the top ten. The sequencing input was blood. These receptors originate from a man between 50 and 59 years old with Graves' hyperthyroidism.

The rearrangement joins TRBV6-2 or TRBV6-3 to TRBJ2-3, with 10 bases that match TRBD2. The germline V gene has CDR1 MNHEY and CDR2 SVGEGT. The V segment lost 2 bases and the J segment 4 bases; nucleotides outside the gene matches: 0. The CDR3 runs to 14 residues. CDR3 sequence: CASSYSGRADTQYF. CDR3 bases: TGTGCCAGCAGTTACAGCGGGAGGGCAGATACGCAGTATTTT.

The table lists this clonotype with a few counts. This chain connects TRBV5-5 to TRBJ2-1; TRBD1 or TRBD2 may be the D gene (5 bases each). Deletions cut 2 bases from V and 6 bases from J, with 15 bases between. This CDR3 has 15 residues. Germline loops: CDR1 SGHKS, CDR2 YYEKEE (reference sequence). CDR3 region: CASSLWGNVGNEQFF. The CDR3 DNA follows: TGTGCCAGCAGCTTATGGGGGAATGTGGGCAATGAGCAGTTCTTC.

This clonotype was counted many times. The chain links TRBV12-3 or TRBV12-4 to TRBJ2-1; TRBD2 agrees at 14 bases. This CDR3 region has 15 residues. After removal of 6 bases from V and 6 bases from J, the junction contained 4 bases not matched to a gene. The CDR3, as DNA: TGTGCCAGCAGGACTAGCGGGAGGGGAGGCAATGAGCAGTTCTTC. Protein product: CASRTSGRGGNEQFF.

This clonotype was picked up many times. This chain connects TRBV2 to TRBJ2-5; a weak D match, TRBD1 (6 bases). CDR1 and CDR2 (germline): SNHLY, FYNNEI. This CDR3 contains 12 residues. Trimming pared 5 bases from V and 5 bases from J, leaving 9 bases between. The CDR3 DNA follows: TGTGCCAGCAGTACAGGGACGGAGACCCAGTACTTC. Residues: CASSTGTETQYF. Supplemented by reference TRBV2 and TRBJ2-5, the full variable domain reads EPEVTQTPSHQVTQMGQEVILRCVPISNHLYFYWYRQILGQKVEFLVSFYNNEISEKSEIFDDQFSVERPDGSNFTLKIRSTKLEDSAMYFCASSTGTETQYFGPGTRLLVL.

This clonotype was counted only a few times. The chain recombines TRBV12-3 or TRBV12-4 with TRBJ2-3; possibly TRBD1 for D (6 bases). CDR3 size: 16 residues. The V gene lost 7 bases and the J gene lost 0 bases, with 17 bases spanning the gap. Written as DNA, the CDR3 is TGTGCCAGCAAACAACAGGGATGGGGTAGCACAGATACGCAGTATTTT. It translates to CASKQQGWGSTDTQYF.

The sample holds many counts of this clonotype. CDR3 DNA: TGTGCCAGCAGTCCGGGGCGCCGGCCGGGCACCGGGGAGCTGTTTTTT. Protein sequence: CASSPGRRPGTGELFF. V gene TRBV6-2 or TRBV6-3 combines with J gene TRBJ2-2; D tentatively reads TRBD1 or TRBD2 (5 bases each). The ends were cut back, 5 bases at V and 4 bases at J, with 17 bases in the middle. The CDR3 has 16 residues. Germline CDR1 and CDR2: MNHEY and SVGEGT.

The table lists this clonotype with many counts. The J gene is TRBJ2-7, the V gene TRBV5-1; possibly TRBD2 for D (6 bases). V lost 1 base and J lost 0, with 11 bases in between. Germline V gene data show CDR1 as SGHRS and CDR2 as YFSETQ. This CDR3 contains 15 residues. The CDR3 loop is CASSLFSGLSYEQYF. Written as DNA, the CDR3 is TGCGCCAGCAGCTTGTTTAGCGGCCTCTCCTACGAGCAGTACTTC.

The table lists this clonotype with many counts. The CDR3 DNA sequence: TGTGCCAGCAGCTCCTGGACTAGCGGGAGTCTCGATGAGCAGTTCTTC. It specifies CASSSWTSGSLDEQFF. The chain recombines TRBV11-2 with TRBJ2-1, with 13 bases lining up with TRBD2. Trimming cost V 4 bases and J 8 bases; bases outside gene matches: 8. The CDR3 contains 16 residues. The germline gives CDR1 SGHAT, CDR2 FQNNGV.